This T cell receptor beta chain is from a study of blood T cell repertoires in COVID-19. Across the study: The United States, Italy and Spain provided the acute and convalescent COVID-19 samples. In each case, the material was cDNA or gDNA derived from T cells, B-cell-depleted T cells, or PBMCs.

This CDR3 contains 16 residues. The trim removed 0 bases at V and 4 bases at J, leaving 6 bases unmatched. Germline CDR1 reads LGHNA; CDR2 reads YSLEER. Under the authors' procedure: Nucleated cell counts were estimated from reference gene primer amplification. Produced via immunoSEQ multiplex PCR; TCRdb's table is partial and in-frame only. V, J and clone size are taken as reported in that table, and D and trimming were inferred from the DNA itself. This sample has about 92,000 clones; around 85% occur once, and the top ten carry approximately 20%. One Seattle source followed patients from active infection through their disease course.

The rearrangement joins TRBV4-3 to TRBJ2-5, with 9 bases that match TRBD2. The material sequenced was peripheral blood. The source is a woman aged 55-70 years with COVID-19, enrolled during active disease. The CDR3 DNA reads as TGCGCCAGCAGCCAAGACGGGCGGGGGGGCTTAGAGACCCAGTACTTC. Protein: CASSQDGRGGLETQYF.